Reported below is one T cell receptor beta chain. The antigen is undetermined. From whole blood, total RNA was isolated without any sorting of T cells. This specimen belongs to a study of monozygotic twins with inflammatory bowel disease. Study results and limitations: Especially where disease activity was present, IBD patients had fewer clonotypes in common with others than healthy twins did. Healthy co-twins, by inverse Simpson, had higher TCRbeta diversity than their siblings with IBD.

During cDNA synthesis, UMIs that each contained a 6-nucleotide sample barcode were added by means of template switching. TCRdb reprocessed the 5' RACE reads and reports one entry per CDR3 protein, with no DNA. The listing records about 130,000 distinct CDR3 sequences. The length of the CDR3 is 17 residues. Germline V gene data show CDR1 as WSHSY and CDR2 as SAAADI. Sample: blood. V is TRBV10-2 and J is TRBJ2-1; with no DNA, the TCRdb D assignment of TRBD2 cannot be verified. The TCR originated in a human donor with ulcerative colitis or Crohn's disease, or a healthy co-twin of an affected twin (not recorded which). CDR3 sequence: CASSENPGSGRFNEQFF.